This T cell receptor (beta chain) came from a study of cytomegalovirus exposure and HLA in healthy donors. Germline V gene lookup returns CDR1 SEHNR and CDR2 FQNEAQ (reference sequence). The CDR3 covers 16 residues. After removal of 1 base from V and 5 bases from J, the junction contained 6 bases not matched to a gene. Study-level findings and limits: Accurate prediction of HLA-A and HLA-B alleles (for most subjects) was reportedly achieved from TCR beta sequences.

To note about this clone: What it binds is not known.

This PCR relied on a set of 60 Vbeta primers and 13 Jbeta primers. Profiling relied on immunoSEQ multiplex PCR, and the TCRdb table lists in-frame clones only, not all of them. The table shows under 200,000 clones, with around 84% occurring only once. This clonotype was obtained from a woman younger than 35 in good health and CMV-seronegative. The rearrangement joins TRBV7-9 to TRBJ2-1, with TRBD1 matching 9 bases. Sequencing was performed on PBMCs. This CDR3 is CASSLGRDRENNEQFF. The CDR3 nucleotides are TGTGCCAGCAGCTTAGGCCGGGACAGGGAAAACAATGAGCAGTTCTTC.